This T cell receptor beta chain was sequenced in a study of blood T cell repertoires in COVID-19. Whole-study context: Samples came from the United States, Italy and Spain, spanning acute and convalescent COVID-19. The cDNA or gDNA used as material had been derived from T cells, B-cell-depleted T cells, or PBMCs.

Participants reported their clinical history, and cohort assignment relied on those reports. Only one count was recorded for this clone. Study processing details: The authors estimated nucleated cell counts from reference gene primer amplification. This table comes from immunoSEQ multiplex PCR, and its TCRdb copy is limited to in-frame clones, with some not included. V, J and clone size reflect that table, while D and trimming were determined from the DNA. The sample gives around 220,000 clones, about 86% of which show up once; about 14% is in the top ten. Sequences were obtained from PBMCs or T cells enriched from blood (not recorded which). The clonotype was recovered from a woman aged 45-65 years with acute COVID-19.

CDR3 nucleotide sequence: TGTGCCAGCAGCCCGGGACTCCACTCTGGAAACACCATATATTTT. Its translation is CASSPGLHSGNTIYF. This chain connects TRBV28 to TRBJ1-3; weak D call: TRBD1 (5 bases). CDR1 and CDR2 (germline): MDHEN, SYDVKM. The CDR3 has 15 residues. V lost 6 bases and J lost 0, with 12 bases in between. The complete variable domain, with remaining parts taken from reference TRBV28 and TRBJ1-3, reads DVKVTQSSRYLVKRTGEKVFLECVQDMDHENMFWYRQDPGLGLRLIYFSYDVKMKEKGDIPEGYSVSREKKERFSLILESASTNQTSMYLCASSPGLHSGNTIYFGEGSWLTVV.